Each of the 30 T cell receptor beta chains below was sequenced from the same sample in a study of blood T cell repertoires in COVID-19. The protocol was immunoSEQ multiplex PCR, while the TCRdb copy is restricted to in-frame clones and leaves out a portion. The data show under 20,000 clones, approximately 90% seen once. Specimen: peripheral blood. These receptors originate from a human donor with active COVID-19. The donor label of this sample is uncertain.

This chain links TRBV6-6 with TRBJ2-7; D possibly corresponds to TRBD2 (5 bases). Deletions cut 0 bases from V and 5 bases from J, with 11 bases between. Germline CDR1 and CDR2: MNHNY and SVGAGI (reference sequence). The length of the CDR3 is 14 residues. The DNA for the CDR3 is TGTGCCAGCAGTTACTCGACGGGGATCGACGAGCAGTACTTC. As protein: CASSYSTGIDEQYF.

This rearrangement joins TRBV30 to TRBJ2-2; TRBD2 matches 11 bases. Germline loops: CDR1 GTSNPN, CDR2 SVGIG (reference sequence). The CDR3 is made up of 15 amino acids. Losses at the gene ends were 1 base for V and 6 bases for J; bases not matched to a gene: 4. CDR3 bases: TGTGCCTGGAGTGAGGGACTAGCGGTCCCCGGGGAGCTGTTTTTT. This codes for CAWSEGLAVPGELFF. The whole variable domain, remainder taken from reference TRBV30 and TRBJ2-2, is SQTIHQWPATLVQPVGSPLSLECTVEGTSNPNLYWYRQAAGRGLQLLFYSVGIGQISSEVPQNLSASRPQDRQFILSSKKLLLSDSGFYLCAWSEGLAVPGELFFGEGSRLTVL.

This rearrangement joins TRBV11-2 to TRBJ2-1; weak D call: TRBD2 (5 bases). Germline CDR1 and CDR2: SGHAT and FQNNGV. The CDR3 has 15 residues. The V end lost 4 bases, the J end lost 6 bases, and 16 bases lay between the germline ends. CDR3 residues: CASSSGRAEGNEQFF. CDR3 bases: TGTGCCAGCAGCTCAGGAAGGGCCGAGGGCAATGAGCAGTTCTTC.

The CDR3 bases are TGTGCCACCGGGGGGAATGCCTACAATGAGCAGTTCTTC. Translating it yields CATGGNAYNEQFF. The chain carries TRBV24-1 and TRBJ2-1; D is possibly TRBD2 (6 bases). Germline V gene data show CDR1 as KGHDR and CDR2 as SFDVKD. The CDR3 runs to 13 residues. V dropped 9 bases and J dropped 2 bases, with 10 bases sitting between them.

The J gene is TRBJ2-1, the V gene TRBV7-8, with D possibly TRBD2 on 5 matching bases. CDR1 and CDR2 (germline): SGHVS, FQNEAQ. The V end was cut by 2 bases, the J end by 0 bases, with 14 bases between. This CDR3 has 17 residues. The CDR3 reads CASSLYDSGYSYNEQFF. CDR3 nucleotides: TGTGCCAGCAGCTTATACGATTCGGGGTACTCCTACAATGAGCAGTTCTTC.

The sample holds one count of this clone. The rearrangement uses TRBV5-6 and TRBJ2-7, with D possibly matching TRBD2 (6 bases). Trimming pared 3 bases from V and 7 bases from J, leaving 20 bases between. This CDR3 spans 15 amino acids. Germline CDR1 reads SGHDT; CDR2 reads YYEEEE. The CDR3 protein is CASSWPGAGFGEQYF. The DNA for the CDR3 is TGTGCCAGCAGCTGGCCTGGAGCGGGCTTTGGGGAGCAGTACTTC.

The rearrangement links TRBV21-1 to TRBJ2-7; the table's TRBD2 call for D was not verified on the DNA. TRBV21-1 constitutes a pseudogene. The CDR3 is 14 residues long. The CDR3 here is CASRAWTSGTRLAV. The CDR3 nucleotides read TGTGCCAGCAGGGCATGGACTAGCGGGACCCGCTTGGCGGTC.

This clone occurred a few times. The chain has TRBV3-1 (or the pseudogene TRBV3-2) and TRBJ1-2, with D unresolved. Germline V lookup: CDR1 LGHDT, CDR2 YNNKEL (reference sequence). V lost 0 bases to trimming and J lost 5 bases, with 4 bases between them. The CDR3 contains 12 residues. The CDR3 sequence: CASSQDPYGYTF. Here the CDR3 DNA reads TGTGCCAGCAGCCAAGATCCGTATGGCTACACCTTC.

The gene calls are TRBV19 and TRBJ2-2; TRBD2 matches at 8 bases. The CDR3 is 14 amino acids. The V and J ends lost 4 bases and 5 bases, in that order; junction bases with no gene match: 3. CDR1 is LNHDA, CDR2 SQIVND, per germline (reference sequence). In DNA form, the CDR3 reads TGTGCCAGTAGTAAGATAGCGGGAACCGGGGAGCTGTTTTTT. This gives the protein CASSKIAGTGELFF. The variable domain in full, with the rest retrieved from reference TRBV19 and TRBJ2-2, is DGGITQSPKYLFRKEGQNVTLSCEQNLNHDAMYWYRQDPGQGLRLIYYSQIVNDFQKGDIAEGYSVSREKKESFPLTVTSAQKNPTAFYLCASSKIAGTGELFFGEGSRLTVL.

The rearrangement uses TRBV11-2 and TRBJ2-1, with 9 bases matching TRBD2. V was pared by 6 bases and J by 3 bases, with 6 bases of the junction left unmatched. Germline CDR1 and CDR2: SGHAT and FQNNGV. The CDR3 consists of 15 residues. The CDR3 coding sequence is TGTGCCAGCAGTCCCCTTAGCGGGAGCTACAATGAGCAGTTCTTC. Encoded protein: CASSPLSGSYNEQFF.

This chain's CDR3 is CASSTHQSQHF. CDR3 DNA sequence: TGTGCCAGCAGTACCCACCAGTCCCAGCATTTT. The rearrangement joins TRBV28 to TRBJ1-5; no definite D call. The CDR3 covers 11 residues. CDR1 and CDR2 from the germline V gene are MDHEN and SYDVKM. V was pared by 5 bases and J by 11 bases, with 10 bases between.

This CDR3 reads CASSFSSDTQYF. The CDR3 bases are TGTGCCAGCAGTTTTAGCTCGGATACGCAGTATTTT. V gene TRBV12-3 or TRBV12-4 combines with J gene TRBJ2-3; no clear D gene. CDR3 length: 12 residues. The germline V and J ends were trimmed by 3 bases and 6 bases, with 7 bases remaining between them.

The V call is TRBV28, the J call TRBJ2-7; 7 bases are shared with TRBD2. The CDR3 consists of 14 residues. The junction had 12 bases not matched to a gene; V was cut back by 6 bases and J by 7 bases. CDR1 is MDHEN and CDR2 is SYDVKM in the germline V gene. In nucleotides, the CDR3 is TGTGCCAGCAGATGGGCTAGCGGAAGGGGTGAGCAGTACTTC. It is translated as CASRWASGRGEQYF.

This chain connects TRBV27 to TRBJ2-7, with a possible D match to TRBD2 (6 bases). Trimming shortened V by 3 bases and J by 4 bases, and 13 bases separated the two germline ends. The CDR3 totals 14 residues. The germline V gene encodes CDR1 MNHEY and CDR2 SMNVEV (reference sequence). The CDR3 bases are TGTGCCAGCAGTTTCCGGGATGGAGGGTACGAGCAGTACTTC. Its protein product is CASSFRDGGYEQYF.

The V gene is TRBV18, the J gene TRBJ2-2, with 7 nucleotides matching TRBD1. The CDR3 has 16 residues. Germline V CDR1 and CDR2: KGHSH, LQKENI. V lost 4 bases to trimming and J lost 0 bases; unmatched junction nucleotides: 5. The DNA of the CDR3 is TGTGCCAGCTCACAAAGGACAGGCTCGAACACCGGGGAGCTGTTTTTT. Amino acid sequence: CASSQRTGSNTGELFF.

This chain connects TRBV18 to TRBJ2-5; tentatively, D is TRBD1 (6 bases). V was clipped by 3 bases and J by 5 bases, with 16 bases between them. This CDR3 is built from 15 residues. Germline V CDR1 and CDR2: KGHSH, LQKENI. The CDR3 DNA reads TGTGCCAGCTCACCGGGCCAGGGGCGCGGGGAGACCCAGTACTTC. This translates into CASSPGQGRGETQYF.

This clone was counted a single time. The chain is built from TRBV9 and TRBJ2-3, with D possibly TRBD2 on 6 matching bases. This CDR3 has 15 amino acids. Trimming removed 3 bases from V and 6 bases from J, with 17 bases in between. The V gene's germline CDR1 is SGDLS and CDR2 YYNGEE. The CDR3 DNA is TGTGCCAGCAGCGCCGAACCGACTAGTTTGGATACGCAGTATTTT. This translates into CASSAEPTSLDTQYF.

The gene calls are TRBV7-3 and TRBJ1-6, with TRBD1 as a possible D gene (5 bases). The CDR3 length is 14 residues. V was clipped by 5 bases and J by 13 bases, with 18 bases between them. The germline V gene has CDR1 SGHTA and CDR2 FQGTGA. The CDR3 protein is CASSLNRRGGPLHF. The DNA of the CDR3 is TGTGCCAGCAGCCTGAACAGGAGGGGAGGTCCCCTCCACTTT.

This rearrangement joins TRBV5-1 to TRBJ2-7, with 8 bases aligning to TRBD1. The length of the CDR3 is 13 residues. With 3 bases clipped from V and 3 bases from J, the junction kept 2 bases outside the gene matches. CDR1 is SGHRS, CDR2 YFSETQ, per germline. The CDR3 DNA reads TGCGCCAGCAGCTGGGACAGGAACTACGAGCAGTACTTC. It translates to CASSWDRNYEQYF. Full variable domain (missing parts from reference TRBV5-1 and TRBJ2-7): KAGVTQTPRYLIKTRGQQVTLSCSPISGHRSVSWYQQTPGQGLQFLFEYFSETQRNKGNFPGRFSGRQFSNSRSEMNVSTLELGDSALYLCASSWDRNYEQYFGPGTRLTVT.

The V gene is TRBV7-2, the J gene TRBJ2-7; D remains ambiguous. The V gene lost 2 bases and the J gene lost 5 bases, with 7 bases spanning the gap. The CDR3 length is 12 residues. Germline V lookup: CDR1 SGHTA, CDR2 FQGNSA. For the CDR3, the DNA is TGTGCCAGCAGCTTAAATCGCGACGAGCAGTACTTC. Translation gives CASSLNRDEQYF.

The J gene is TRBJ2-7, the V gene TRBV7-8; D unresolved. The germline gives CDR1 SGHVS, CDR2 FQNEAQ. The length of the CDR3 is 11 residues. V gave up 5 bases and J gave up 1 base, with 3 bases separating them. This CDR3 is CASSPSYEQYF. CDR3 DNA sequence: TGTGCCAGCAGCCCTTCCTACGAGCAGTACTTC.

The V call is TRBV19, the J call TRBJ2-1, with 8 nucleotides matching TRBD2. Trimming at V came to 7 bases and at J to 10 bases, leaving 12 bases not matched to a gene. Looked up from germline, CDR1 is LNHDA and CDR2 is SQIVND (reference sequence). This CDR3 has 14 residues. The CDR3: CASNPGRARDEQFF. Here the CDR3 DNA reads TGTGCCAGTAACCCCGGGAGGGCAAGGGACGAGCAGTTCTTC.

V gene TRBV7-3 combines with J gene TRBJ2-7; 9 bases line up with TRBD2. Trimming took 1 base from V and 2 from J; bases not matched to a gene: 3. The CDR3 sequence is 15 residues long. The V gene's germline CDR1 is SGHTA and CDR2 FQGTGA. CDR3 in amino acids: CASSLIASGTYEQYF. CDR3 nucleotide sequence: TGTGCCAGCAGCTTAATTGCTAGCGGGACCTACGAGCAGTACTTC.

The chain joins TRBV30 to TRBJ2-6; D is unresolved. The CDR3 extends over 16 amino acids. V was clipped by 2 bases and J by 0 bases, with 11 bases between them. The V gene's germline CDR1 is GTSNPN and CDR2 SVGIG (reference sequence). The CDR3 DNA reads as TGTGCCTGGAGTATGGGCCGAAACTCTGGGGCCAACGTCCTGACTTTC. This codes for CAWSMGRNSGANVLTF.

A single count supports this clone. The chain combines TRBV2 with TRBJ2-3; 10 nucleotides align to TRBD1. CDR3 length: 16 residues. J lost 8 bases, V lost 5 bases, and 13 bases had no gene match. Germline values: CDR1 SNHLY, CDR2 FYNNEI. DNA for the CDR3: TGTGCCAGCAGTACCAGTGGACAGGGGGAATGGGGTACGCAGTATTTT. Protein sequence: CASSTSGQGEWGTQYF.

The CDR3 loop is CASSRSGRENTGELFF. Here the CDR3 DNA reads TGTGCCAGCAGCCGTAGCGGGAGGGAAAACACCGGGGAGCTGTTTTTT. This chain links TRBV28 with TRBJ2-2; TRBD2 matches at 11 bases. The germline gives CDR1 MDHEN, CDR2 SYDVKM. The CDR3 has 16 amino acids. J lost 2 bases, V lost 6 bases, and 5 bases had no gene match.

This chain links TRBV27 with TRBJ2-2, with TRBD2 matching over 9 bases. Germline CDR1 MNHEY, CDR2 SMNVEV (reference sequence). The CDR3 has 17 amino acids. CDR3 coding DNA: TGTGCTACCGGGCTGAGGGCTAGCGGGAAGGTCACCGGGGAGCTGTTTTTT. Its translation: CATGLRASGKVTGELFF.

The V and J genes are TRBV27 and TRBJ2-7; TRBD1 agrees at 7 bases. Germline V gene sequence: CDR1 MNHEY, CDR2 SMNVEV (reference sequence). The CDR3 spans 16 residues. The trim removed 4 bases at V and 1 base at J, leaving 10 bases unmatched. This CDR3 is CASSSGTAPRSYEQYF. CDR3 sequence (DNA): TGTGCCAGCAGTTCCGGGACAGCCCCTAGGTCCTACGAGCAGTACTTC.

The V call is TRBV10-2, the J call TRBJ2-2; D unclear. Trimming shortened V by 10 bases and J by 2 bases, and 5 bases separated the two germline ends. Germline-derived CDR1 and CDR2 are WSHSY and SAAADI. The CDR3 spans 11 residues. CDR3 sequence: CATHNTGELFF. The CDR3 DNA reads as TGCGCCACCCATAACACCGGGGAGCTGTTTTTT.

V usage is TRBV18 and J usage is TRBJ2-5, with 11 positions matching TRBD2. The CDR3 sequence is 14 residues long. Germline V lookup: CDR1 KGHSH, CDR2 LQKENI. V lost 2 bases to trimming and J lost 5 bases; unmatched junction nucleotides: 1. The CDR3 here is CASSPTSGSETQYF. Here the CDR3 DNA reads TGTGCCAGCTCACCAACTAGCGGGAGTGAGACCCAGTACTTC.